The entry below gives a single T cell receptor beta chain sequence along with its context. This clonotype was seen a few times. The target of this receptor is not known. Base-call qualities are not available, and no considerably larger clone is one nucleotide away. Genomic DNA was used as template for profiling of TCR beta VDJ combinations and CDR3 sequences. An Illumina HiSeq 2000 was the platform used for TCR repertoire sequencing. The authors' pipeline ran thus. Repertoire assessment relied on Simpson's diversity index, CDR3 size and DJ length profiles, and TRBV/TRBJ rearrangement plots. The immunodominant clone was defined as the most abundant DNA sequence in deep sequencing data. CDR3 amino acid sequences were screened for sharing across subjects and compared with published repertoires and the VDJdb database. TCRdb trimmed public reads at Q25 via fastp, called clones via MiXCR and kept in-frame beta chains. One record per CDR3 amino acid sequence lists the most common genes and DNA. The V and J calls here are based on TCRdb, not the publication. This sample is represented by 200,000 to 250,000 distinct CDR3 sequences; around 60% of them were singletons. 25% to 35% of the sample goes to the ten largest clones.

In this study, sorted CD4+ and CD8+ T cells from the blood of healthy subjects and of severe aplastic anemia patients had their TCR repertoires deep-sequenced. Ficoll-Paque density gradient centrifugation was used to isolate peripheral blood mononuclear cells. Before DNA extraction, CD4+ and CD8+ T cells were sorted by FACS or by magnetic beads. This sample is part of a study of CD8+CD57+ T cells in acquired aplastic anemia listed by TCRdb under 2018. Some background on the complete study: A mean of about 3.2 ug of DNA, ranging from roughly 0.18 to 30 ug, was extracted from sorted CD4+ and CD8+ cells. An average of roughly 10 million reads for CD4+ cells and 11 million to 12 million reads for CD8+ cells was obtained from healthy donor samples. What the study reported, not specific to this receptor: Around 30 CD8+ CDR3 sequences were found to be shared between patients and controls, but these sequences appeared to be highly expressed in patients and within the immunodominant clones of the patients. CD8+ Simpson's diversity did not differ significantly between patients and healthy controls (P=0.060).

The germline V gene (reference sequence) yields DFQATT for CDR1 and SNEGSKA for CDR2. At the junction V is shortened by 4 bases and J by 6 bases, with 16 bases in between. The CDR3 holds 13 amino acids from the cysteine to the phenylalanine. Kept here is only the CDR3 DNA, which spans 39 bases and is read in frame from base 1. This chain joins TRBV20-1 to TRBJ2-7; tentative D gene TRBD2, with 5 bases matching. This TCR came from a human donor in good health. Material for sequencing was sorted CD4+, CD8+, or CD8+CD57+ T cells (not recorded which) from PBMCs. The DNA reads TGCAGTGCTACGCGAACGGCTCGGGGCGAGCAGTACTTC. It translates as CSATRTARGEQYF.